Listed below are T cell receptor beta chains from one sample, sequenced in a study of spatial heterogeneity in lung cancer. One entry per CDR3 protein, called by TCRdb with MiXCR from the 5' RACE reads. The sample includes under 15,000 distinct CDR3 sequences, roughly 15% seen only once; the top ten take more than 30%. Sequenced here: PBMCs, sampled at surgery. These receptors all stem from a male donor with early-stage non-small cell lung cancer. Each CDR3 is given with its conserved first and last residue. The D gene is left open where the match is weak. Size tells how often a clone was seen (once, few, many) or the class of an expanded clone, and some rows leave it out.

d_call | j_call | v_call | clone_size | cdr3_nt | cdr3_aa
NA | TRBJ1-1 | TRBV2 | few | TGTGCCAGCAGTGAGGTTTACAGGGCGGGTGAAGCTTTCTTT | CASSEVYRAGEAFF
NA | TRBJ2-7 | TRBV10-2 | NA | TGCGCCAGCAGTGAGTCACACGGGGGCTACGAGCAGTACTTC | CASSESHGGYEQYF
TRBD1 | TRBJ1-3 | TRBV6-6 | many | TGTGCCAGCAGCCAAGGACAGGCCTCATCTGGAAACACCATATATTTT | CASSQGQASSGNTIYF
NA | TRBJ1-2 | TRBV28 | NA | TGTGCCAGCAGTTACAATCATGGCTACACCTTC | CASSYNHGYTF
NA | TRBJ2-2 | TRBV24-1 | few | TGTGCCACCAGTGATTTCGGAAACACCGGGGAGCTGTTTTTT | CATSDFGNTGELFF
TRBD2 | TRBJ2-5 | TRBV20-1 | NA | TGCAGTGCTCCCGGGACTAGCGGAGCCCTCCAAGAGACCCAGTACTTC | CSAPGTSGALQETQYF
NA | TRBJ1-2 | TRBV6-5 | NA | TGTGCCAGCAGTTACGACACAAACTATGACTACACCTTC | CASSYDTNYDYTF
TRBD2 | TRBJ2-5 | TRBV28 | many | TGTGCCAGCCGACTTAGCGGGGCCTACGAGACCCAGTACTTC | CASRLSGAYETQYF
NA | TRBJ1-6 | TRBV12-3/TRBV12-4 | many | TGTGCCAGCAGTAAATGGGGGAAGTCACCCCTCCACTTT | CASSKWGKSPLHF
NA | TRBJ1-6 | TRBV6-2/TRBV6-3 | few | TGTGCCAGCAGAAACCCTGGCCGCGATGAGAATTCACCCCTCCACTTT | CASRNPGRDENSPLHF
NA | TRBJ1-2 | TRBV27 | NA | TGTGCCAGCAGTTTAAGCAGAGGGTATGGCTACACCTTC | CASSLSRGYGYTF
NA | TRBJ1-4 | TRBV2 | NA | TGTGCCAGCAGTGCGACCGAGCCGTGGTCTGAAAAACTGTTTTTT | CASSATEPWSEKLFF
NA | TRBJ2-2 | TRBV4-2 | NA | TGTGCCAGCAGTCTCAGCACCGGGGAGCTGTTTTTT | CASSLSTGELFF
NA | TRBJ2-7 | TRBV6-2/TRBV6-3 | NA | TGTGCCAGCACGGCAGGGAACTACTACGAGCAGTACTTC | CASTAGNYYEQYF
NA | TRBJ2-2 | TRBV5-6 | NA | TGTGCCAGCAGCTTGGCCTCAGGGCTTTCGGCCGGGGAGCTGTTTTTT | CASSLASGLSAGELFF
NA | TRBJ2-2 | TRBV5-5 | few | TGTGCCAGCAGCTTTTTATCAGGGGAAGACACCGGGGAGCTGTTTTTT | CASSFLSGEDTGELFF
NA | TRBJ2-1 | TRBV20-1 | few | TGCAGTGCTAGAGATAATAGTAACAATGAGCAGTTCTTC | CSARDNSNNEQFF
NA | TRBJ2-3 | TRBV7-2 | few | TGTGCCAGCAGCTTAAGGGTTCTAGATACGCAGTATTTT | CASSLRVLDTQYF
NA | TRBJ2-7 | TRBV7-8 | NA | TGTGCCAGCAGCTTAGTACCGAGTTCCTACGAGCAGTACTTC | CASSLVPSSYEQYF
TRBD1 | TRBJ1-6 | TRBV20-1 | NA | TGCAGTGCTGGGAACAGGGGGAGTTCACCCCTCCACTTT | CSAGNRGSSPLHF
NA | TRBJ2-1 | TRBV9 | few | TGTGCCAGCAGCTACGGGACGAGCTGGGCGCAGTTCTTC | CASSYGTSWAQFF